This TCR beta chain was identified in a study of T cell changes during pregnancy in multiple sclerosis. V shed 4 bases, J shed 10 bases, and the junction held 8 bases outside the gene matches. CDR1 and CDR2 from the germline V gene are SGHRS and YFSETQ. The CDR3 has 15 residues. The table came from immunoSEQ multiplex PCR; TCRdb's copy has only in-frame clones and leaves some out. The data contain about 67,000 clones, about 89% of them singletons. The receptor comes from a female donor with multiple sclerosis, enrolled in a pregnancy study. The starting material was peripheral blood, obtained in the first trimester of pregnancy. The chain is built from TRBV5-1 and TRBJ2-1, with 13 bases that match TRBD2. In nucleotides, the CDR3 is TGCGCCAGCAGCATACGGACTAGCGGGAGAGTCGAGCAGTTCTTC. Translation gives CASSIRTSGRVEQFF. The complete variable domain, with remaining parts taken from reference TRBV5-1 and TRBJ2-1, reads KAGVTQTPRYLIKTRGQQVTLSCSPISGHRSVSWYQQTPGQGLQFLFEYFSETQRNKGNFPGRFSGRQFSNSRSEMNVSTLELGDSALYLCASSIRTSGRVEQFFGPGTRLTVL.